This T cell receptor beta chain is drawn from a study of CXCR3-negative and CXCR3-positive naive CD8 T cells. Study as a whole: Each library gave roughly 1.6 +/- 0.3 million of about 140 million TRB reads.

Concerning this clonotype itself: Its target is not known.

The CDR3 runs to 15 residues. Germline V CDR1 and CDR2: LNHDA, SQIVND (reference sequence). Study results and limitations: Similar levels of surface CD5 were seen between naive subsets; TCR strength was inferred from TRB CDR3 properties. After cryopreservation, expression of CXCR3 was partially reduced, and most assays were run with fresh PBMCs.

Carrying UMI labels, the TRB cDNA libraries were prepared through 5' RACE. Following a re-call of the 5' RACE reads, TCRdb has one entry per CDR3 protein and lacks DNA. Its table lists some 130,000 distinct CDR3 sequences. The sequence was collected from a human donor in good health. Some clones in this sample may be carry-over from other donors' samples. The chain carries TRBV19 and TRBJ2-1; the D call from TCRdb, TRBD2, cannot be confirmed without DNA. Sample: naive CXCR3- CD8+ T cells from blood. The subset here: CD45RO-CCR7+CD27+CD95- naive CD8+ T cells lacking CXCR3 (TNR3-). The CDR3 loop reads CASSIVAGGDNEQFF.